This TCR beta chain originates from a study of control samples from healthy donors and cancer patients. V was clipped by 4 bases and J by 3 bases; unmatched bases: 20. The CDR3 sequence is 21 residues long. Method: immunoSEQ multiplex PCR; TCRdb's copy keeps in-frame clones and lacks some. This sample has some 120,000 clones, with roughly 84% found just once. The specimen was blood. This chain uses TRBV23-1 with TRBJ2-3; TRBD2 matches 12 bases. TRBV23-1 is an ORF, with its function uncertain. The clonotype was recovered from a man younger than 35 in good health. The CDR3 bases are TGCGCCAGCAGTCGCAGCCGAGGGGGGCCTCGACTAGCGGGAGAGACAGATACGCAGTATTTT. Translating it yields CASSRSRGGPRLAGETDTQYF.